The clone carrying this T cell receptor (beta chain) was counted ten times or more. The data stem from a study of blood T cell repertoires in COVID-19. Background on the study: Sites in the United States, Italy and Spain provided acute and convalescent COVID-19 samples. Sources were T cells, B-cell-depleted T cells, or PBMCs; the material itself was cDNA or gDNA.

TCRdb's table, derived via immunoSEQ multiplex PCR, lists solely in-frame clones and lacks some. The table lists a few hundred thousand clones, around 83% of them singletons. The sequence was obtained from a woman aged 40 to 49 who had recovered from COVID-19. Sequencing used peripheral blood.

CDR3 in amino acids: CASSLGQGLQETQYF. The CDR3 region has the DNA TGTGCCAGCAGTTTGGGACAGGGGCTTCAAGAGACCCAGTACTTC. The chain links TRBV27 to TRBJ2-5; TRBD1 aligns across 10 bases. This CDR3 has 15 residues. V was clipped by 3 bases and J by 2 bases; unmatched bases: 3. CDR1 is MNHEY and CDR2 is SMNVEV in the germline V gene (reference sequence).